This T cell receptor beta chain was obtained from a study of CD8 T cells in ankylosing spondylitis. Study-wide findings and caveats: In reactive arthritis synovial fluid and blood, some motif variants had been reported before. Disease-linked clones were CD8+ and relatively rare in peripheral blood. A TCR beta motif of eight or nine highly homologous variants seemed to mark ankylosing spondylitis blood. Disease-linked clones were reportedly significantly enriched in matched ankylosing spondylitis synovial fluid.

Worth noting for this clonotype: Its antigen is undetermined.

Unmatched junction bases numbered 13, after V lost 8 bases and J lost 0 bases. The CDR3 runs to 18 residues. The authors made TCR beta libraries by quantitative 5'-RACE with molecular barcodes. TCRdb reanalysed the 5' RACE reads using MiXCR and keeps one entry per CDR3 protein. This repertoire shows approximately 400,000 distinct CDR3 sequences, roughly a sixth found once; its top ten account for over 1%. The sequence came from a male donor with ankylosing spondylitis. The chain carries TRBV12-3 or TRBV12-4 and TRBJ2-1; 10 bases line up with TRBD2. The material sequenced was blood, either unsorted or a sorted T cell fraction (not recorded which). In nucleotides, the CDR3 is TGTGCCAGCCTTAGCGGGAGGCCGCCAAAGAGCTCCTACAATGAGCAGTTCTTC. It encodes CASLSGRPPKSSYNEQFF.